The 11 T cell receptor beta chains listed next were all sequenced from one sample in a study of beta chain features in type 1 diabetes. Which antigens these TCRs recognize remains unknown. Of the isolated RNA, all was reverse transcribed, and so the sequenced material was expressed TCRB transcripts. Method: immunoSEQ multiplex PCR; TCRdb's copy keeps in-frame clones and lacks some. This table holds tens of thousands of clones, about 69% found once. Study-wide results and caveats: Type 1 diabetes patients had moderately but significantly shorter TCRB CDR3s in all four CD4+ subsets.

Sequenced: Tregs from blood. These receptors came from a man between 18 and 29 years old with type 1 diabetes.

This clone was observed a handful of times. This chain joins TRBV19 and TRBJ1-5, with 7 nucleotides matching TRBD1. Germline V CDR1 and CDR2: LNHDA, SQIVND (reference sequence). There are 14 residues in the CDR3. Trimming cost V 3 bases and J 5 bases; bases outside gene matches: 4. The CDR3 spells CASSMGDSYQPQHF. For the CDR3, the DNA is TGTGCCAGTAGTATGGGGGACAGTTATCAGCCCCAGCATTTT.

J is TRBJ2-5 and V is TRBV11-2; 8 bases map to TRBD1. The assigned J gene may be wrong: the sequence end matches TRBJ2-7 better. This CDR3 contains 14 residues. In germline, CDR1 is SGHAT, CDR2 FQNNGV. The CDR3, as DNA: TGTGCCAGCAGCGCCCCAGGGGGCGTCTACGAGCAGTACTTC. This encodes CASSAPGGVYEQYF.

This clone has a handful of counts. The CDR3 loop is CSVDKGFDGYTF. CDR3 in DNA: TGCAGCGTTGACAAGGGGTTTGATGGCTACACCTTC. The rearrangement links TRBV29-1 to TRBJ1-2; TRBD1 is a possible D gene (5 bases). V shed 3 bases and J shed 6 bases, with 11 bases lying between them. Germline V lookup: CDR1 SQVTM, CDR2 ANQGSEA. This CDR3 region has 12 residues.

Concerning this clone itself: A read error may produce the germline difference seen at one junction end. This rearrangement joins TRBV5-1 to TRBJ2-1; 14 bases agree with TRBD2. Germline CDR1 is SGHRS and CDR2 is YFSETQ. This CDR3 has 14 residues. The DNA for the CDR3 is TGCGCCAGCAGCTTGGGACTAGCGGGGGGGCATTTCGTCTTC. Translating gives CASSLGLAGGHFVF.

Note on this clone: Other nucleotide sequences from this sample produce the same CDR3. The chain joins TRBV30 to TRBJ2-2; D gene ambiguous. The CDR3 has 13 residues. Trimming pared 2 bases from V and 6 bases from J, leaving 10 bases between. The germline gives CDR1 GTSNPN, CDR2 SVGIG (reference sequence). CDR3 sequence (DNA): TGTGCCTGGAGTATCAGTGGGCCCGGGGAGCTGTTTTTT. Its translation: CAWSISGPGELFF.

The rearrangement uses TRBV5-6 and TRBJ2-2, with D possibly TRBD2 on 5 matching bases. CDR1 and CDR2 (germline): SGHDT, YYEEEE. V shed 4 bases and J shed 3 bases, with 10 bases lying between them. The CDR3 totals 14 residues. CDR3 nucleotides: TGTGCCAGCAGCCGGACTCTCCACACCGGGGAGCTGTTTTTT. It specifies CASSRTLHTGELFF.

The chain uses TRBV11-2 and TRBJ2-1; 7 positions match TRBD1. CDR3 length: 15 residues. With V trimmed by 5 bases and J by 7 bases, 11 bases remained unmatched. Germline V lookup: CDR1 SGHAT, CDR2 FQNNGV. Written as DNA, the CDR3 is TGTGCCAGCAGCCGGACAGGACATAATAGTAATGAGCAGTTCTTC. This encodes CASSRTGHNSNEQFF.

This sequence joins TRBV7-2 and TRBJ2-1; maybe TRBD2 (6 bases). CDR1 SGHTA and CDR2 FQGNSA come from the germline V gene. This CDR3 comprises 15 residues. Trimming stripped 6 bases from V and 8 bases from J, with 20 bases between. The CDR3 loop is CASSPPSWRRDEQFF. CDR3 DNA: TGTGCCAGCAGTCCCCCTTCCTGGCGGAGGGATGAGCAGTTCTTC.

The rearrangement uses TRBV7-2 and TRBJ2-5; TRBD1 agrees at 9 bases. The J call may be in error: the DNA end matches TRBJ2-7 better. CDR3 size: 15 residues. Germline loops: CDR1 SGHTA, CDR2 FQGNSA. In nucleotides, the CDR3 is TGTGCCAGCAGCACCGGGACAGGGCCCTCCTACGAGCAGTACTTC. Translated: CASSTGTGPSYEQYF.

V usage is TRBV28 and J usage is TRBJ1-4; 7 nucleotides match TRBD1. CDR3 length equals 16 residues. Germline values: CDR1 MDHEN, CDR2 SYDVKM. J gave up 8 bases and V 6 bases, and 15 bases lay outside the gene matches. CDR3 DNA: TGTGCCAGCAGAAACTGGAGGGCAGGGGGACGGGAAAAACTGTTTTTT. This codes for CASRNWRAGGREKLFF.

This clone was picked up a small number of times. The chain has TRBV13 and TRBJ2-1; 8 nucleotides line up with TRBD2. Germline values: CDR1 PRHDT, CDR2 FYEKMQ (reference sequence). This CDR3 is built from 16 residues. J gave up 1 base and V 1 base, and 3 bases lay outside the gene matches. The CDR3 nucleotides read TGTGCCAGCAGCTTAGTTCGGGAGGGTTCCTACAATGAGCAGTTCTTC. This codes for CASSLVREGSYNEQFF.